One and the same sample provided the 19 T cell receptor beta chains below, sequenced in a study of OX40 agonist ivuxolimab in advanced cancers. TCRdb's table, derived via immunoSEQ multiplex PCR, lists solely in-frame clones and lacks some. Counted here are fewer than 45,000 clones, more than 80% occurring once; the ten biggest clones make up 6%. This material consisted of CD4+ or CD8+ T cells sorted from blood, taken in a trial of the OX40 agonist ivuxolimab. The receptor set was obtained from an adult with an advanced solid tumor such as melanoma, head and neck, liver or kidney cancer.

The V gene is TRBV19, the J gene TRBJ2-3, with D perhaps assigned TRBD1 or TRBD2 (5 bases each). CDR3 size: 15 residues. V lost 3 bases and J 0 bases, leaving 10 bases between the germline ends. Germline V gene sequence: CDR1 LNHDA, CDR2 SQIVND (reference sequence). CDR3 loop: CASSMGRISTDTQYF. CDR3 in DNA: TGTGCCAGTAGTATGGGACGGATTAGCACAGATACGCAGTATTTT.

V and J are TRBV6-5 and TRBJ2-3; D uncertain. Germline CDR1 is MNHEY and CDR2 is SVGAGI. This CDR3 is 12 amino acids long. V was cut by 6 bases and J by 5 bases, with 9 bases left in between. The CDR3 is CASRKVVDTQYF. CDR3 sequence (DNA): TGTGCCAGCAGGAAAGTGGTAGATACGCAGTATTTT.

The chain carries TRBV5-1 and TRBJ1-2; possible D gene TRBD1, 5 bases. Trimming removed 1 base at V and 2 bases at J, with 12 bases between. Germline CDR1 and CDR2: SGHRS and YFSETQ. The CDR3 is 15 amino acids. The chain's CDR3 is CASSLLGTGNYGYTF. The CDR3 bases are TGCGCCAGCAGCTTGTTAGGGACGGGAAACTATGGCTACACCTTC.

The V gene is TRBV10-3, the J gene TRBJ1-5; weak D call: TRBD1 (5 bases). There are 18 residues in the CDR3. In germline, CDR1 is ENHRY, CDR2 SYGVKD. The V gene lost 2 bases and the J gene lost 1 base, with 18 bases spanning the gap. The CDR3 DNA follows: TGTGCCATCAGTGAGGTCCGGGACCGCTGGGGGAGCAATCAGCCCCAGCATTTT. Translation: CAISEVRDRWGSNQPQHF.

This chain links TRBV18 with TRBJ2-1, with TRBD1 matching 8 bases. CDR1 KGHSH and CDR2 LQKENI come from the germline V gene. The length of the CDR3 is 16 residues. The junction had 3 bases not matched to a gene; V was cut back by 0 bases and J by 2 bases. This CDR3 is CASSPPTGGPYNEQFF. The DNA of the CDR3 is TGTGCCAGCTCACCACCAACAGGGGGGCCCTACAATGAGCAGTTCTTC.

This clone was seen once. This chain joins TRBV28 and TRBJ1-2, with TRBD1 matching over 9 bases. Losses at the gene ends were 3 bases for V and 5 bases for J; bases not matched to a gene: 10. This CDR3 spans 16 amino acids. Germline CDR1 reads MDHEN; CDR2 reads SYDVKM. The DNA of the CDR3 is TGTGCCAGCAGTTTGACCGGGACAGGGTTTGGTTATGGCTACACCTTC. This encodes CASSLTGTGFGYGYTF.

The rearrangement links TRBV5-1 to TRBJ1-2; D not resolved. Germline CDR1 and CDR2: SGHRS and YFSETQ. Trimming removed 0 bases at V and 7 bases at J, with 10 bases between. The CDR3 loop spans 13 amino acids. The DNA of the CDR3 is TGCGCCAGCAGCTTGGCCGGCTATTCTGGCTACACCTTC. Its protein product is CASSLAGYSGYTF. Drawing the rest from reference TRBV5-1 and TRBJ1-2, the complete variable domain is KAGVTQTPRYLIKTRGQQVTLSCSPISGHRSVSWYQQTPGQGLQFLFEYFSETQRNKGNFPGRFSGRQFSNSRSEMNVSTLELGDSALYLCASSLAGYSGYTFGSGTRLTVV.

Here the CDR3 DNA reads TGTGCCAGCAGTTACTCCTCACTAGCGGGAGCCTACGAGCAGTACTTC. Amino acid sequence: CASSYSSLAGAYEQYF. This chain uses TRBV27 with TRBJ2-7, with TRBD2 identical over 11 bases. J was trimmed by 2 bases and V by 4 bases; bases with no gene match: 7. The CDR3 runs to 16 residues. Per germline, CDR1 MNHEY and CDR2 SMNVEV (reference sequence).

The rearrangement joins TRBV28 to TRBJ2-5; D is possibly TRBD1 or TRBD2 (5 bases each). Trimming took 11 bases from V and 2 from J, leaving 15 bases between them. Germline loops: CDR1 MDHEN, CDR2 SYDVKM. The CDR3 is 13 amino acids. CDR3 amino acids: CASRDVFQETQYF. As DNA, the CDR3 is TGTGCCTCCCGGGACGTTTTTCAAGAGACCCAGTACTTC.

The chain is built from TRBV5-1 and TRBJ1-4; D call uncertain. The CDR3 is 16 residues long. V gave up 1 base and J gave up 1 base, with 11 bases separating them. From germline, CDR1 is SGHRS and CDR2 YFSETQ. The CDR3 coding sequence is TGCGCCAGCAGCTTGTCGTTGAGTTTAACTAATGAAAAACTGTTTTTT. Residues: CASSLSLSLTNEKLFF.

The chain is built from TRBV28 and TRBJ2-3, with 7 bases that match TRBD2. J gave up 1 base and V 2 bases, and 6 bases lay outside the gene matches. The CDR3 extends over 16 amino acids. CDR1 MDHEN and CDR2 SYDVKM come from the germline V gene. The CDR3, as DNA: TGTGCCAGCAGTTTAGGTCTAGCGGTGGGCACAGATACGCAGTATTTT. Amino acids: CASSLGLAVGTDTQYF. Together with reference TRBV28 and TRBJ2-3, the CDR3 gives the full variable domain: DVKVTQSSRYLVKRTGEKVFLECVQDMDHENMFWYRQDPGLGLRLIYFSYDVKMKEKGDIPEGYSVSREKKERFSLILESASTNQTSMYLCASSLGLAVGTDTQYFGPGTRLTVL.

This chain uses TRBV5-1 with TRBJ1-1; D uncertain. In germline, CDR1 is SGHRS, CDR2 YFSETQ. The CDR3 loop spans 15 amino acids. Trimming shortened V by 4 bases and J by 2 bases, and 15 bases separated the two germline ends. The CDR3 DNA follows: TGCGCCAGCAGCAATAACATGGACTTAAACACTGAAGCTTTCTTT. It specifies CASSNNMDLNTEAFF.

The chain couples TRBV5-1 to TRBJ2-3; 8 bases are shared with TRBD2. J was trimmed by 4 bases and V by 0 bases; bases with no gene match: 7. The CDR3 is 16 residues long. From germline, CDR1 is SGHRS and CDR2 YFSETQ. CDR3 in DNA: TGCGCCAGCAGCTTGGGCAGCGGGAGCCGGCCAGATACGCAGTATTTT. Its protein is CASSLGSGSRPDTQYF.

The CDR3 sequence is CASSDLGGNTQYF. Here the CDR3 DNA reads TGTGCCAGCAGTGACCTAGGGGGGAATACGCAGTATTTT. This chain connects TRBV6-1 to TRBJ2-3; either TRBD1 or TRBD2 may fit D (6 bases each). The CDR3 has 13 amino acids. Germline V lookup: CDR1 MNHNS, CDR2 SASEGT. Deletions cut 3 bases from V and 7 bases from J, with 11 bases between.

V usage is TRBV5-5 and J usage is TRBJ1-3; tentative D call: TRBD1 (5 bases). Germline CDR1 SGHKS, CDR2 YYEKEE (reference sequence). The CDR3 extends over 16 amino acids. Trimming shortened V by 4 bases and J by 0 bases, and 14 bases separated the two germline ends. CDR3 protein: CASSPPTAPSGNTIYF. CDR3 in DNA: TGTGCCAGCAGCCCGCCGACAGCGCCCTCTGGAAACACCATATATTTT.

The chain uses TRBV28 and TRBJ2-7, with TRBD2 as a possible D gene (5 bases). CDR3 length equals 15 residues. CDR1 is MDHEN and CDR2 is SYDVKM in the germline V gene. Between the trimmed V and J ends, which lost 4 bases and 2 bases, there was a span of 15 bases. The CDR3 DNA reads TGTGCCAGCAGTTCTTCTGGCGGGCAGGCCTACGAGCAGTACTTC. Translation gives CASSSSGGQAYEQYF. Based on the CDR3 plus reference TRBV28 and TRBJ2-7, the full variable domain is DVKVTQSSRYLVKRTGEKVFLECVQDMDHENMFWYRQDPGLGLRLIYFSYDVKMKEKGDIPEGYSVSREKKERFSLILESASTNQTSMYLCASSSSGGQAYEQYFGPGTRLTVT.

In its sample, this clone was seen a few times. The chain carries TRBV5-4 and TRBJ2-1, with D maybe TRBD2 (7 bases). This CDR3 has 14 residues. The germline V gene encodes CDR1 SGHNT and CDR2 YYREEE (reference sequence). Trimming took 3 bases from V and 5 from J, leaving 12 bases between them. CDR3 loop: CASSSGGGDNEQFF. CDR3 nucleotides: TGTGCCAGCAGCTCTGGAGGGGGGGACAATGAGCAGTTCTTC.

The chain employs TRBV5-1 and TRBJ2-7, with D perhaps TRBD1 (6 bases). The V and J ends lost 4 bases and 2 bases respectively, with 16 bases between them. CDR3 length: 15 amino acids. The germline gives CDR1 SGHRS, CDR2 YFSETQ. CDR3: CASSRQDSSTYEQYF. The CDR3 DNA is TGCGCCAGCAGCAGACAGGACTCCTCCACCTACGAGCAGTACTTC. The whole variable domain, filled in from reference TRBV5-1 and TRBJ2-7, reads KAGVTQTPRYLIKTRGQQVTLSCSPISGHRSVSWYQQTPGQGLQFLFEYFSETQRNKGNFPGRFSGRQFSNSRSEMNVSTLELGDSALYLCASSRQDSSTYEQYFGPGTRLTVT.

The chain recombines TRBV18 with TRBJ2-1; no clear D. The CDR3 extends over 13 amino acids. V dropped 6 bases and J dropped 12 bases, with 18 bases sitting between them. Germline V gene sequence: CDR1 KGHSH, CDR2 LQKENI. The CDR3 DNA reads TGTGCCAGCTCCCAACAAGGCACGGTTGGGCAGTTCTTC. Translated, it gives CASSQQGTVGQFF.